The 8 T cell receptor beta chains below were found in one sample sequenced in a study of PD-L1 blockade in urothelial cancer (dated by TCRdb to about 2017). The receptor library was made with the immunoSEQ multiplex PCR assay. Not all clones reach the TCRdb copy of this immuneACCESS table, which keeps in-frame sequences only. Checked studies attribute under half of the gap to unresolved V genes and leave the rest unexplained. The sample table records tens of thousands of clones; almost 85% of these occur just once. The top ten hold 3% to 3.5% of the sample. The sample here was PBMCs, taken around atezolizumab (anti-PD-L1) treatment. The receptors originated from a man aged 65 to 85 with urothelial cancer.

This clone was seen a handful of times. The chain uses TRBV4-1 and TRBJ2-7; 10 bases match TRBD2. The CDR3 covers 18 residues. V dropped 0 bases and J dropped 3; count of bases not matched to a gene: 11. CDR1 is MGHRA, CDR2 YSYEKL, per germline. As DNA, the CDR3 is TGCGCCAGCAGCCAAGAACCCCCCCTAGCGGGAGATTTCTACGAGCAGTACTTC. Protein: CASSQEPPLAGDFYEQYF.

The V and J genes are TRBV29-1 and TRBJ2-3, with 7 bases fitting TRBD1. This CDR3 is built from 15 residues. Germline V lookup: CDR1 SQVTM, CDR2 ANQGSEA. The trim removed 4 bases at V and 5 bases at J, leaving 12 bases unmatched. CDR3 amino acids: CSVGTSRQGQDTQYF. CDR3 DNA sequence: TGCAGCGTTGGTACCTCGAGACAGGGACAAGATACGCAGTATTTT.

The chain's CDR3 is CASRAGQINQPQHF. The CDR3 DNA is TGTGCCAGCAGGGCTGGGCAGATCAATCAGCCCCAGCATTTT. The chain couples TRBV6-1 to TRBJ1-5; D not certain. The CDR3 loop spans 14 amino acids. CDR1 is MNHNS, CDR2 SASEGT, per germline. V dropped 6 bases and J dropped 3 bases, with 12 bases sitting between them.

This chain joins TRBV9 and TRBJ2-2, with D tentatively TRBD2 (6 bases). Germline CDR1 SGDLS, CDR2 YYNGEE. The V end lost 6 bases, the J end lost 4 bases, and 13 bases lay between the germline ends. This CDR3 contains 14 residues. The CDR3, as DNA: TGTGCCAGCATGGCGGGACCGGGCACCGGGGAGCTGTTTTTT. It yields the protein CASMAGPGTGELFF.

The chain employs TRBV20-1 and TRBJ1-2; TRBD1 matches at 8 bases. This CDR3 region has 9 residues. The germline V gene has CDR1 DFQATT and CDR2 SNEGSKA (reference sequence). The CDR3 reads CADRGSYTF. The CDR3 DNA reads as TGCGCAGACAGGGGAAGTTACACCTTC.

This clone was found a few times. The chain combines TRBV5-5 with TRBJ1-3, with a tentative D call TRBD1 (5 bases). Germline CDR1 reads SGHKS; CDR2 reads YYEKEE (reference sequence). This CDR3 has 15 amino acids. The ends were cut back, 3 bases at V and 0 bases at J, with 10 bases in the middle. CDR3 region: CASSSDSYSGNTIYF. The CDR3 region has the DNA TGTGCCAGCAGCTCCGACAGTTACTCTGGAAACACCATATATTTT.

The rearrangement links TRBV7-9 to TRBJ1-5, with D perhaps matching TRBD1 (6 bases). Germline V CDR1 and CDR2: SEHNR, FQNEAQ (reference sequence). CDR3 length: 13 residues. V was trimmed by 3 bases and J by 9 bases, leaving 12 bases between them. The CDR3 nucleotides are TGTGCCAGCAGCTTGGACAGTAAGGGGCCCCAGCATTTT. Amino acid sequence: CASSLDSKGPQHF.

This CDR3 is CASSLGRANYGYTF. CDR3 DNA sequence: TGTGCCAGCAGCTTAGGCAGGGCTAACTATGGCTACACCTTC. The chain has TRBV7-2 and TRBJ1-2, with a possible D match to TRBD1 (5 bases). Germline values: CDR1 SGHTA, CDR2 FQGNSA. The V gene lost 1 base and the J gene lost 0 bases, with 6 bases spanning the gap. The CDR3 length is 14 residues. Full variable domain (rest looked up from reference TRBV7-2 and TRBJ1-2): GAGVSQSPSNKVTEKGKDVELRCDPISGHTALYWYRQSLGQGLEFLIYFQGNSAPDKSGLPSDRFSAERTGGSVSTLTIQRTQQEDSAVYLCASSLGRANYGYTFGSGTRLTVV.